Listed below are T cell receptor beta chains from one sample, sequenced in a study of blood T cell repertoires in COVID-19. Profiling relied on immunoSEQ multiplex PCR, and the TCRdb table lists in-frame clones only, not all of them. Of 200,000 to 250,000 clones in the sample, 88% are singletons; the top ten hold about 2.4%. The sequenced sample was PBMCs or T cells enriched from blood (not recorded which). These receptors all come from a woman aged 30 to 39 who had recovered from COVID-19. Both conserved end residues are part of each CDR3. Each record gives: clone size, D gene, J gene, V gene, CDR3 protein, CDR3 DNA. D genes are given only for firm matches. Size is stated for part of the rows, as once, few or many counts, or as a class when the clone is expanded.

size: few; D: NA; J: TRBJ2-5; V: TRBV10-3; CDR3: CAISRPGSAQETQYF; DNA: TGTGCCATCAGTCGGCCGGGAAGTGCTCAAGAGACCCAGTACTTC
size: NA; D: NA; J: TRBJ1-1; V: TRBV9; CDR3: CASSGGVFEPTEAFF; DNA: TGTGCCAGCAGCGGGGGCGTTTTTGAGCCCACTGAAGCTTTCTTT
size: few; D: TRBD1; J: TRBJ1-6; V: TRBV3-1/TRBV3-2; CDR3: CASSSRDRGGNSPLHF; DNA: TGTGCCAGCAGCTCCCGGGACAGGGGAGGAAATTCACCCCTCCACTTT
size: NA; D: TRBD1; J: TRBJ1-1; V: TRBV11-3; CDR3: CASSLGRWGQGGTEAFF; DNA: TGTGCCAGCAGCTTAGGGAGGTGGGGACAGGGAGGCACTGAAGCTTTCTTT
size: NA; D: NA; J: TRBJ2-5; V: TRBV5-1; CDR3: CASSLAQETQYF; DNA: TGCGCCAGCAGCTTAGCCCAAGAGACCCAGTACTTC
size: NA; D: NA; J: TRBJ2-7; V: TRBV18; CDR3: CASSIAFRGALHEQYF; DNA: TGTGCCAGCTCAATAGCTTTCCGGGGGGCCCTCCACGAGCAGTACTTC
size: NA; D: NA; J: TRBJ2-3; V: TRBV9; CDR3: CASSARGTTDTQYF; DNA: TGTGCCAGCAGCGCCCGGGGGACCACAGATACGCAGTATTTT
size: NA; D: TRBD1; J: TRBJ1-4; V: TRBV4-1; CDR3: CASSQPYRGSNEKLFF; DNA: TGCGCCAGCAGCCAGCCGTACAGGGGGTCAAATGAAAAACTGTTTTTT
size: NA; D: TRBD2; J: TRBJ2-1; V: TRBV9; CDR3: CASSVGLAGGYNEQFF; DNA: TGTGCCAGCAGCGTAGGCCTAGCGGGGGGGTACAATGAGCAGTTCTTC
size: NA; D: TRBD2; J: TRBJ2-5; V: TRBV5-1; CDR3: CASSLGGVQETQYF; DNA: TGCGCCAGCAGCCTGGGGGGGGTCCAAGAGACCCAGTACTTC
size: few; D: TRBD1; J: TRBJ2-2; V: TRBV18; CDR3: CASSLRTGNTGELFF; DNA: TGTGCCAGCTCACTACGGACAGGGAACACCGGGGAGCTGTTTTTT
size: NA; D: NA; J: TRBJ1-3; V: TRBV7-9; CDR3: CASSSIQGNTIYF; DNA: TGTGCCAGCAGCTCCATTCAGGGAAACACCATATATTTT
size: NA; D: NA; J: TRBJ1-4; V: TRBV6-5; CDR3: CASSYSFVEEKLFF; DNA: TGTGCCAGCAGTTACTCCTTCGTTGAGGAAAAACTGTTTTTT
size: NA; D: NA; J: TRBJ1-1; V: TRBV2; CDR3: CASIGTGGSDEAFF; DNA: TGTGCCAGCATCGGTACAGGTGGTTCTGATGAAGCTTTCTTT
size: NA; D: NA; J: TRBJ1-3; V: TRBV10-2; CDR3: CASWFQRGNTIYF; DNA: TGCGCCAGCTGGTTCCAGCGTGGAAACACCATATATTTT
size: few; D: TRBD2; J: TRBJ2-7; V: TRBV4-2; CDR3: CASSQEFTSGSFTYEQYF; DNA: TGTGCCAGCAGCCAAGAGTTTACTAGCGGATCATTCACCTACGAGCAGTACTTC
size: once; D: TRBD1; J: TRBJ1-3; V: TRBV19; CDR3: CASSLRDRVNDTIYF; DNA: TGTGCCAGTTCACTCCGGGACAGGGTAAACGACACCATATATTTT
size: NA; D: TRBD1; J: TRBJ1-2; V: TRBV6-4; CDR3: CASRRTGKNYGYTF; DNA: TGTGCCAGCAGAAGGACAGGGAAAAACTATGGCTACACCTTC
size: once; D: NA; J: TRBJ2-3; V: TRBV5-6; CDR3: CASSIAGRGDTQYF; DNA: TGTGCCAGCAGCATCGCGGGGCGAGGGGATACGCAGTATTTT
size: NA; D: NA; J: TRBJ1-2; V: TRBV12-3/TRBV12-4; CDR3: CASSLGRYGYTF; DNA: TGTGCCAGCAGTTTAGGTCGGTATGGCTACACCTTC
size: NA; D: TRBD1; J: TRBJ2-7; V: TRBV10-3; CDR3: CAISESPGTGAEQYF; DNA: TGTGCCATCAGTGAGTCCCCCGGGACAGGGGCCGAGCAGTACTTC